The present entry profiles one TCR beta chain with its context. TCRdb's copy holds only in-frame clones and misses some; the assay was immunoSEQ multiplex PCR. The top ten hold approximately 2% of the sample, which has around 100,000 clones, roughly 90% seen once. The data stem from a study of T cell changes during pregnancy in multiple sclerosis. The ends were cut back, 0 bases at V and 3 bases at J, with 15 bases in the middle. In germline, CDR1 is GTSNPN, CDR2 SVGIG (reference sequence). The length of the CDR3 is 17 residues. This specimen was peripheral blood, taken after pregnancy. This receptor was identified in a female donor with multiple sclerosis, enrolled in a pregnancy study. This rearrangement joins TRBV30 to TRBJ2-6; D might be TRBD2 (5 bases). CDR3 DNA sequence: TGTGCCTGGAGTGTTATGCCTTCCGGAGGTGGGGCCAACGTCCTGACTTTC. Its protein product is CAWSVMPSGGGANVLTF.